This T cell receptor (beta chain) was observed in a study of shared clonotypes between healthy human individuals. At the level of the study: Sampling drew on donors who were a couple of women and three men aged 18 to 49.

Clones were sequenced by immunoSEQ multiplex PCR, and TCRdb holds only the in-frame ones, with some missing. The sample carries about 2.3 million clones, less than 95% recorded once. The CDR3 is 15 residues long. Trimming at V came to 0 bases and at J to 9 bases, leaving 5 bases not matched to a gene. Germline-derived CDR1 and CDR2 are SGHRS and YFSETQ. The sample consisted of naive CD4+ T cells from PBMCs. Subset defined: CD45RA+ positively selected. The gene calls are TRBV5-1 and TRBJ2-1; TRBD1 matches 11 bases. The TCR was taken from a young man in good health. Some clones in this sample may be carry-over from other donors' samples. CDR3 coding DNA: TGCGCCAGCAGCTTGGTGGGACAGGGGGGAGGTGAGCAGTTCTTC. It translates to CASSLVGQGGGEQFF. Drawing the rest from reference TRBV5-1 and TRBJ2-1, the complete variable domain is KAGVTQTPRYLIKTRGQQVTLSCSPISGHRSVSWYQQTPGQGLQFLFEYFSETQRNKGNFPGRFSGRQFSNSRSEMNVSTLELGDSALYLCASSLVGQGGGEQFFGPGTRLTVL.